The clone carrying this TCR beta chain appeared many times. CDR1 and CDR2 (germline): SEHNR, FQNEAQ (reference sequence). The CDR3 totals 15 residues. The ends lost 5 bases at V and 8 bases at J; junction bases unmatched: 8. These data originate in a study of early T cells in non-severe SARS-CoV-2 infection. TCRdb recomputed calls from the 5' RACE reads with MiXCR, one row per CDR3 protein. The sample records roughly 72,000 distinct CDR3 sequences, about 13% being singletons. The sequencing input was whole blood. V gene TRBV7-9 combines with J gene TRBJ2-1; 11 bases fit TRBD2. The sequence was collected from an adult who was a healthcare worker with PCR-confirmed SARS-CoV-2 infection or an uninfected control (not recorded which). The CDR3 DNA sequence: TGTGCCAGCAGCCCGACTAGCGGGGTAGTCGATGAGCAGTTCTTC. It codes for CASSPTSGVVDEQFF.